A single sample gave rise to the 17 T cell receptor beta chains below, sequenced in a study of cytomegalovirus exposure and HLA in healthy donors. 60 Vbeta and 13 Jbeta primers were used in PCR. This table comes from immunoSEQ multiplex PCR, and its TCRdb copy is limited to in-frame clones, with some not included. The repertoire consists of 120,000 or so clones, with over 60% occurring once and the leading ten covering about 3.7%. Specimen: PBMCs. These receptor sequences come from a human donor in good health.

The chain couples TRBV19 to TRBJ2-3; D gene unclear. V was cut by 9 bases and J by 6 bases, with 16 bases left in between. The CDR3 covers 13 residues. Germline loops: CDR1 LNHDA, CDR2 SQIVND (reference sequence). The CDR3 reads CASPAPESDTQYF. The CDR3 DNA is TGTGCCAGCCCCGCGCCCGAGTCGGATACGCAGTATTTT.

The chain is built from TRBV5-1 and TRBJ1-5, with TRBD1 matching over 8 bases. The CDR3 is 17 residues long. Germline V CDR1 and CDR2: SGHRS, YFSETQ. V was pared by 0 bases and J by 2 bases, with 7 bases of the junction left unmatched. The CDR3 region is CASSLGPTGVGNQPQHF. The CDR3 DNA reads as TGCGCCAGCAGCTTGGGCCCGACAGGGGTTGGCAATCAGCCCCAGCATTTT.

This clone was counted between two and nine times. The V and J genes are TRBV7-3 and TRBJ2-5; 7 bases align to TRBD2. Germline CDR1 is SGHTA and CDR2 is FQGTGA. V lost 2 bases, J lost 2 bases, and 5 bases stayed unmatched. The CDR3 runs 15 residues. CDR3 nucleotides: TGTGCCAGCAGCTTAGCCTGGGGGGGACAAGAGACCCAGTACTTC. Residues: CASSLAWGGQETQYF.

This clone was picked up one time. CDR3 sequence (DNA): TGTGCCAGCAGTTGCGGGGGGAACACTGAAGCTTTCTTT. Its protein is CASSCGGNTEAFF. The J gene is TRBJ1-1, the V gene TRBV6-5, with a weak D call TRBD1 (5 bases). The V end lost 4 bases, the J end lost 1 base, and 7 bases lay between the germline ends. Germline CDR1 MNHEY, CDR2 SVGAGI. The CDR3 covers 13 residues.

J is TRBJ1-2 and V is TRBV7-9; D possibly corresponds to TRBD1 (6 bases). CDR1 is SEHNR, CDR2 FQNEAQ, per germline (reference sequence). The ends were cut back, 5 bases at V and 3 bases at J, with 13 bases in the middle. This CDR3 is 14 amino acids long. DNA of the CDR3: TGTGCCAGCAGCCCTCCGGGACACGACTATGGCTACACCTTC. Encoded protein: CASSPPGHDYGYTF.

The chain has TRBV28 and TRBJ2-1; 12 bases are a match to TRBD2. CDR3 length: 18 residues. Unmatched junction bases numbered 7, after V lost 0 bases and J lost 4 bases. Germline values: CDR1 MDHEN, CDR2 SYDVKM. The DNA for the CDR3 is TGTGCCAGCAGTTTATGGGCTAGCGGGAGGGCCCGGTACAATGAGCAGTTCTTC. Encoded protein: CASSLWASGRARYNEQFF.

Comments on this clone: Because the CDR3 is missing its conserved closing phenylalanine or tryptophan, this is likely a read error. This chain uses TRBV7-8 with TRBJ2-7; TRBD1 matches at 7 bases. The CDR3 extends over 13 amino acids. Trimming took 5 bases from V and 6 from J; bases not matched to a gene: 7. Per germline, CDR1 SGHVS and CDR2 FQNEAQ. This CDR3 is CASSTTGISEQYL. CDR3 bases: TGTGCCAGCAGCACGACAGGGATCTCCGAGCAGTACCTC.

V is TRBV7-2 and J is TRBJ2-1, with a tentative D call TRBD2 (5 bases). This CDR3 comprises 16 residues. Trimming took off 1 base at V and 9 bases at J, with 19 bases between the two ends. The V gene's germline CDR1 is SGHTA and CDR2 FQGNSA. Here the CDR3 reads CASSLEVVSVNPEQFF. In DNA form, the CDR3 reads TGTGCCAGCAGCTTAGAAGTGGTTAGCGTGAATCCTGAGCAGTTCTTC.

V usage is TRBV6-1 and J usage is TRBJ2-5, with TRBD1 identical over 9 bases. V was pared by 7 bases and J by 5 bases, with 8 bases of the junction left unmatched. The V gene's germline CDR1 is MNHNS and CDR2 SASEGT. CDR3 length: 14 amino acids. As DNA, the CDR3 is TGTGCCAGCAATCTACAGGGGGCTCGGGAGACCCAGTACTTC. Encoded protein: CASNLQGARETQYF.

The chain carries TRBV9 and TRBJ2-3, with D maybe TRBD1 (6 bases). V dropped 0 bases and J dropped 3 bases, with 14 bases sitting between them. This CDR3 region has 16 residues. Germline CDR1 is SGDLS and CDR2 is YYNGEE. The CDR3 DNA follows: TGTGCCAGCAGCGTAGGCGGCAGGGACACAACAGATACGCAGTATTTT. It codes for CASSVGGRDTTDTQYF.

V gene TRBV11-3 combines with J gene TRBJ2-5; TRBD1 might be the D (6 bases). TRBJ2-7 matches the DNA end more closely, so the J call is doubtful. In germline, CDR1 is SGHNT, CDR2 YENEEA. This CDR3 comprises 12 residues. DNA of the CDR3: TGTGCCAGCAGCTTAAGAGGGGGCGAGCAGTACTTC. This codes for CASSLRGGEQYF.

The chain joins TRBV19 to TRBJ2-7; perhaps TRBD2 as D (6 bases). In germline, CDR1 is LNHDA, CDR2 SQIVND (reference sequence). This CDR3 has 14 amino acids. The germline V and J ends were trimmed by 8 bases and 3 bases, with 17 bases remaining between them. The CDR3 region has the DNA TGTGCCAGTGCTATCCATCGGGGGAACTACGAGCAGTACTTC. Translated, it gives CASAIHRGNYEQYF.

The chain links TRBV11-2 to TRBJ2-5; TRBD1 aligns across 7 bases. The DNA end is a closer match to TRBJ2-7, so the J assignment may be wrong. The CDR3 loop spans 14 amino acids. Germline lookup yields CDR1 SGHAT and CDR2 FQNNGV. The CDR3: CASSPPGQPYEQYF. CDR3 nucleotides: TGTGCCAGCAGCCCCCCGGGACAGCCCTACGAGCAGTACTTC.

This clone was found once. The chain couples TRBV28 to TRBJ1-1; the match to TRBD1 covers 10 bases. This CDR3 is built from 16 residues. The germline V gene encodes CDR1 MDHEN and CDR2 SYDVKM. J gave up 3 bases and V 6 bases, and 10 bases lay outside the gene matches. For the CDR3, the DNA is TGTGCCAGCAGCCCCGCCGGGACAGGGGAGGACACTGAAGCTTTCTTT. It is translated as CASSPAGTGEDTEAFF. The complete variable domain, with remaining parts taken from reference TRBV28 and TRBJ1-1, reads DVKVTQSSRYLVKRTGEKVFLECVQDMDHENMFWYRQDPGLGLRLIYFSYDVKMKEKGDIPEGYSVSREKKERFSLILESASTNQTSMYLCASSPAGTGEDTEAFFGQGTRLTVV.

The chain links TRBV10-3 to TRBJ2-7; 8 bases match TRBD1. CDR1 and CDR2 (germline): ENHRY, SYGVKD. Germline trimming cut 3 bases from V and 2 bases from J; bases unmatched to any gene: 12. The CDR3 runs to 17 residues. CDR3 sequence (DNA): TGTGCCATCAGTGATTCAGGACAGGGAAGGCCTACCTACGAGCAGTACTTC. Translated, it gives CAISDSGQGRPTYEQYF.

This clone is a singleton in its sample. This sequence joins TRBV25-1 and TRBJ1-6, with D unresolved. The V gene's germline CDR1 is MGHDK and CDR2 SYGVNS. Deletions cut 3 bases from V and 0 bases from J, with 3 bases between. The CDR3 runs to 14 residues. Here the CDR3 reads CASSDSSYNSPLHF. CDR3 DNA: TGTGCCAGCAGTGACAGCTCCTATAATTCACCCCTCCACTTT.

In nucleotides, the CDR3 is TGTGCCAGCAGCCAGGGCCCCGGCCAAGAGACCCAGTACTTC. Protein sequence: CASSQGPGQETQYF. The chain has TRBV14 and TRBJ2-5; D gene ambiguous. The CDR3 spans 14 residues. CDR1 SGHDN and CDR2 FVKESK come from the germline V gene. V shed 3 bases and J shed 1 base, with 9 bases lying between them. Combining the CDR3 with reference TRBV14 and TRBJ2-5 gives the whole variable domain EAGVTQFPSHSVIEKGQTVTLRCDPISGHDNLYWYRRVMGKEIKFLLHFVKESKQDESGMPNNRFLAERTGGTYSTLKVQPAELEDSGVYFCASSQGPGQETQYFGPGTRLLVL.